This TCR beta chain was obtained from a study of cytomegalovirus exposure and HLA in healthy donors (dated by TCRdb to the late 2010s). For the wider study: In an earlier analysis of about 560 of the donors, 250 to 350 Gb of sequence data and 90 million to 120 million unique TCR beta sequences from 150 million to 200 million T cells were reported. An early release covering roughly 640 HLA-typed donors comprised approximately 300 gigabases of sequencing data and around 85 million unique TCR sequences. Of the 300 to 450 genotyped donors, over 80% were placed in the genetic ancestry cluster associated with self-reported Caucasian donors. The study aimed to test whether cataloging public T cell receptors could reveal signatures of past pathogen exposure. The T cell repertoires of about 700 subjects were profiled by immunosequencing and related to cytomegalovirus serostatus. In addition to the first cohort of 666 subjects, a separate validation cohort of 120 different subjects was used. The study combined high-throughput TCR immunosequencing, statistical association of individual TCRs with disease status, and machine learning to predict cytomegalovirus infection status. To study patterns of TCR occurrence, a later analysis re-analyzed previously published TCR beta repertoires from 550 to 800 donors and added high-resolution HLA genotyping. Rather than using new phenotypic data, the later analysis identified candidate immune exposures from TCR beta sequences and from how often those sequences occurred across donors. An earlier analysis of 587 of the donors applied high-throughput TCR beta sequencing to assess whether each TCR beta V gene segment acted as functional or pseudogenic. Donor age, sex, ethnicity and CMV serostatus were compiled together with the repertoire data. Genome-wide SNP genotypes for about 55% of the roughly 670 donors were used in a later genetic analysis, which treated that subset as a discovery cohort. Every discovery cohort repertoire had been produced on one sequencing platform. HLA typing included class I and class II loci at four-digit resolution. The number of typed donors differed by locus: roughly 629-640 for A, B, C, DRB1 and DQB1; some 500 for DQA1; 606 for DPA1; and 450 to 480 for DPB1. Roughly five DR-DQ haplotypes were handled as single units for association and clustering, since linkage in the cohort was strong. Among 350 to 400 genotyped donors of the cohort, an average of approximately 240,000 unique TCR beta nucleotide sequences were sequenced per donor, around 18% of them non-productive. The paper as a whole reports these results and caveats: A later genetic analysis reported fewer N-insertions in productive TCRs among donors in an Asian-associated ancestry cluster than the roughly 700-donor mean. Assigning TCR associations to individual alleles was difficult when HLA alleles, especially DR and DQ, strongly co-occurred. A later analysis associated some 17,000 TCR beta sequences with specific HLA alleles at a false discovery rate of 0.05. Across donors, most TCR sequences were observed very rarely, whereas some public TCRs were present in many individuals. According to the authors, the approach could potentially be generalized to other disease states and immunological phenotypes. Because counts were too low, more than 15 rarely observed V segments, including chromosome 9 orphons, were excluded from the earlier analysis of several hundred of the donors. A further reported finding was that TCR beta sequences accurately predicted the HLA-A and HLA-B alleles for most subjects in the first cohort. The study listed 164 TCR beta chains as associated with cytomegalovirus. Compared with equally common non-associated chains, HLA-associated TCR beta chains in a later analysis were more clonally expanded and had lower generation probabilities. CMV serostatus was the only immune exposure information available for the cohort. In a later analysis, TCR association rates were found to vary across HLA loci, with the most associated TCRs seen for DRB1 alleles and the fewest for HLA-C alleles. The cohort was sequenced for TCR beta chains only, and without alpha or paired-chain data the features that could be detected were limited. Broadly in line with IMGT annotations, most TCR beta V segments showed up in productive rearrangements about 87% or about 30% of the time in an earlier analysis of several hundred of the donors. Linkage disequilibrium might explain the correlated functional status among segregating V segments, but an unknown experimental factor could not be ruled out. A cluster of highly shared sequence variants was judged likely to be a technical artifact of the sequencing pipeline. In both the original and validation cohorts, the classifier was reported to diagnose cytomegalovirus status with high specificity and sensitivity. V-gene and J-gene trimming of TCR beta chains was associated with a missense DCLRE1C variant in a later genetic analysis, and the association was replicated in an independent cohort. Three of the identified cytomegalovirus-associated TCR beta chains were confirmed in vitro to be specific for cytomegalovirus antigens. In a later analysis, several top co-occurrence clusters were reported to appear linked to parvovirus B19, influenza, CMV and Epstein-Barr virus. Most CMV-associated TCR beta chains appeared to be HLA-restricted in a later analysis, and the HLA associations seemed to be driven largely by CMV exposure. Because HLA typing was missing for some donors at each locus, association tests included only the typed subset. The presence/absence analyses assumed that sequencing depth was roughly uniform across donors, and that assumption may not be true.

Concerning this clone: It has no known antigen specificity. Base qualities are not at hand, and no much larger clone is one base apart.

In total, roughly 670 healthy bone marrow donors made up the cohort. Cohort members were all nominally healthy when sampled, although unrecorded immune exposures were likely present. The donor was CMV seropositive and was included in the group of 250 to 300 seropositive cohort members. A peripheral blood sample was provided by each donor, and peripheral blood mononuclear cells were used for TCR beta sequencing. Genomic DNA was extracted from the blood cell samples with the Qiagen DNeasy Blood Extraction Kit. Library preparation used the immunoSEQ multiplex PCR assay. For the multiplex PCR, a mixture combining 60 forward primers for TCR Vbeta segments and 13 reverse primers for TCR Jbeta segments was used. The CDR3 region of rearranged TCR beta genes was amplified from genomic DNA by a multiplex PCR assay. Amplified TCR beta libraries were sequenced as 87-base-pair reads on the Illumina HiSeq System. In the paper's pipeline: A later analysis counted approximately 74 million unique TCR beta chains across the 640 or so repertoires, and around 9.9 million of these chains were shared by at least two donors. Raw reads were error-corrected and collapsed into unique sequences with a nearest-neighbor algorithm that merged closely related sequences to remove PCR and sequencing errors. Alignment of CDR3 sequences to IMGT reference sequences was used to assign V, D and J gene segments. Each retained sequence needed at least a six-nucleotide match to both a V gene segment and a J gene segment. A rearrangement counted as productive if the CDR3 had no stop codons and remained in frame with V and J, and every other rearrangement counted as non-productive. CDR3 was defined by IMGT convention, running from the second conserved V-encoded cysteine to the conserved J-encoded phenylalanine. The earlier analysis of some 600 of the donors excluded sequences that lacked an unambiguous match to a single V gene segment. In an earlier analysis of 587 of the donors, V segments were called functional above 56.7% productive rearrangements and were called segregating when the between-donor standard deviation exceeded 5%. A statistical classification framework was built for diagnosing cytomegalovirus status from the catalog of TCR beta chain sequences. In a later analysis, TCR nucleotide sequences were compared against IMGT/GENE-DB human TR gene sequences so that V and J genes could be assigned. Using the TCRdist pipeline, a later analysis assigned CDR3 sequences along with most-parsimonious VDJ recombination scenarios. In a later analysis, every TCR beta chain was defined by the combination of its CDR3 amino acid sequence and its V-gene family, and reads without a unique V-gene family were dropped. In a later analysis, fewer than 600 highly shared, low-generation-probability nucleotide sequences were removed to address suspected cross-contamination and a sequencing artifact. In a later analysis, a clonal expansion index for each public chain was calculated from normalized within-repertoire ranks of inferred template counts. Generation probabilities in a later analysis came from a VDJ recombination model fitted to out-of-frame rearrangements, and those results were checked against IGoR. A later analysis scored TCR-TCR, TCR-HLA and TCR-CMV co-occurrence with hypergeometric tests, applying a repertoire-size bias correction to TCR pairs. False discovery rates were estimated in a later analysis by permuting HLA or CMV assignments 20 times. In a later analysis, co-occurring TCRs were grouped with DBSCAN, and TCRdist sequence similarity was added when clustering was performed within HLA-allele-positive subsets. For co-occurrence clustering, repertoires with fewer than 30,000 or more than 120,000 public chains were excluded, along with about five repertoires with anomalous nucleotide sharing. Drawn from immuneACCESS, this table holds only the in-frame rearrangements with V and J called that TCRdb kept. Clones are partly lost; checked studies trace under half to an unresolved V gene and leave the rest unexplained. That table furnishes V, J and clone size, whereas the DNA furnished D and trimming. The sample includes 150,000 to 200,000 clones, with 77% observed a single time. Of the sample, approximately 1.5% falls within the top ten clones.

Sequencing was done on a sample of PBMCs. This TCR derives from a woman aged 30 to 39 in good health and CMV-seropositive.

The DNA sequence is TGTGCCAGCAGCTCGGGAATTAGTTCCTTTTATGATGGCTACACCTTC. The translation is CASSSGISSFYDGYTF. The rearranged chain carries TRBV5-8 and TRBJ1-2; confidence is insufficient to name the D gene. CDR3 length: 16 amino acids, cysteine to phenylalanine. The retained sequence is limited to the CDR3, 48 bases, with the frame set at the first base. CDR1 SGHTS and CDR2 YDEGEE are derived from the germline V gene. Deletion took 3 bases off V and 6 bases off J, with a span of 21 bases between the germline ends.